One sample yielded the 10 T cell receptor beta chains listed below, sequenced in a study of T cell repertoires in ileal Crohn's disease. Sequencing was performed with immunoSEQ multiplex PCR; in TCRdb, only in-frame clones are kept and a portion is missing. This table holds roughly 15,000 clones, about 85% found once. Sequencing used ileal tissue. The receptor source for this set is an adult with Crohn's disease.

Here the CDR3 DNA reads TGTGCCAGCAGTTTCAGGGGTATCAACACTGAAGCTTTCTTT. Encoded protein: CASSFRGINTEAFF. This chain joins TRBV27 and TRBJ1-1; maybe TRBD1 (6 bases). Germline CDR1 MNHEY, CDR2 SMNVEV (reference sequence). This CDR3 region has 14 residues. Trimming left V 3 bases short and J 2 bases short, with 10 bases between.

The V gene is TRBV2, the J gene TRBJ1-6; perhaps TRBD1 as D (5 bases). CDR3 length: 15 residues. V lost 6 bases to trimming and J lost 5 bases, with 14 bases between them. Germline CDR1 and CDR2: SNHLY and FYNNEI. The CDR3, as DNA: TGTGCCAGCAGGACACTTCGGGGGAATAATTCACCCCTCCACTTT. This translates into CASRTLRGNNSPLHF.

The chain links TRBV5-1 to TRBJ1-1; D unresolved. This CDR3 comprises 12 residues. V shed 5 bases and J shed 12 bases, with 17 bases lying between them. Germline CDR1 SGHRS, CDR2 YFSETQ. The CDR3: CASRMPTTSTFF. CDR3 bases: TGCGCCAGCAGGATGCCGACAACGAGTACTTTCTTT.

The V call is TRBV5-1, the J call TRBJ1-2, with D maybe TRBD1 (6 bases). Trimming pared 4 bases from V and 4 bases from J, leaving 17 bases between. The CDR3 contains 15 residues. Germline V CDR1 and CDR2: SGHRS, YFSETQ. This CDR3 is CASSPSAGEIYGYTF. CDR3 DNA: TGCGCCAGCAGCCCCTCAGCAGGGGAGATCTATGGCTACACCTTC.

This clone was seen a few times. The gene calls are TRBV6-5 and TRBJ2-7; 8 nucleotides match TRBD1. The V gene end was trimmed by 6 bases and the J gene end by 0 bases; junction bases not matched to a gene: 4. There are 14 residues in the CDR3. The germline V gene has CDR1 MNHEY and CDR2 SVGAGI. The DNA of the CDR3 is TGTGCCAGCAGGCGGACAGGGAGCTCCTACGAGCAGTACTTC. Translation gives CASRRTGSSYEQYF.

The rearrangement joins TRBV30 to TRBJ1-5; maybe TRBD1 (5 bases). Germline V gene data show CDR1 as GTSNPN and CDR2 as SVGIG (reference sequence). V was clipped by 7 bases and J by 7 bases, with 17 bases between them. CDR3 length equals 13 residues. The CDR3 bases are TGTGCCTCCTCCCCTGGGGCTGAACAGCCCCAGCATTTT. It specifies CASSPGAEQPQHF.

This chain's CDR3 is CASSVGRGQNTGELFF. The CDR3 nucleotides read TGTGCCAGCAGTGTAGGCAGGGGGCAAAACACCGGGGAGCTGTTTTTT. This chain uses TRBV2 with TRBJ2-2; 8 nucleotides agree with TRBD1. The CDR3 totals 16 residues. V lost 4 bases and J lost 2; bases outside the gene matches: 6. The germline CDR1 and CDR2 sequences are SNHLY and FYNNEI.

This chain joins TRBV19 and TRBJ1-6; TRBD1 agrees at 7 bases. The CDR3 has 15 residues. In germline, CDR1 is LNHDA, CDR2 SQIVND (reference sequence). V shed 5 bases and J 7 bases; nucleotides not matched to a gene: 8. The CDR3 reads CASSFRDSPNSPLHF. The CDR3 bases are TGTGCCAGTAGTTTCCGGGACAGTCCCAATTCACCCCTCCACTTT.

V gene TRBV6-1 combines with J gene TRBJ2-7; D perhaps matches TRBD1 (6 bases). CDR1 is MNHNS and CDR2 is SASEGT in the germline V gene. The CDR3 is 12 amino acids. V lost 6 bases and J 3 bases, leaving 9 bases between the germline ends. The DNA for the CDR3 is TGTGCCAGCAGGGACAGCAACTACGAGCAGTACTTC. Translation gives CASRDSNYEQYF.

The chain recombines TRBV30 with TRBJ2-7, with 11 nucleotides matching TRBD1. This CDR3 region has 13 residues. J gave up 3 bases and V 7 bases, and 5 bases lay outside the gene matches. Germline values: CDR1 GTSNPN, CDR2 SVGIG (reference sequence). The CDR3 region has the DNA TGTGCCTCGGACAGGGGGCTTCACTACGAGCAGTACTTC. Translated, it gives CASDRGLHYEQYF.